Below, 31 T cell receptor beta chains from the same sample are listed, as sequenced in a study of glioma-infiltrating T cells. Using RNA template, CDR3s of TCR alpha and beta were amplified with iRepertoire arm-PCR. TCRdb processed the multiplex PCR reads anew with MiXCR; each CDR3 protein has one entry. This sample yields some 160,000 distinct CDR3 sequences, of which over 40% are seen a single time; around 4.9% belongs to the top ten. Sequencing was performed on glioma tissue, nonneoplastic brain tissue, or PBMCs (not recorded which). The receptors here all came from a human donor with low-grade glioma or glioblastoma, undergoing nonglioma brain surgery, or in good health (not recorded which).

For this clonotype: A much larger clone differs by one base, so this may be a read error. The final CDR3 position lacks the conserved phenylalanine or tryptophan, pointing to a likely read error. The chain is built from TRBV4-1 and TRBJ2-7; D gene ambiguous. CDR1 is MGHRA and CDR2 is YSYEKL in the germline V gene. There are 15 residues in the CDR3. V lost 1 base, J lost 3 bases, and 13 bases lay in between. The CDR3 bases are TGCGCCAGCAGCCAAGGGGCTATCCAATACTACGAGCAGTACCTC. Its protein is CASSQGAIQYYEQYL.

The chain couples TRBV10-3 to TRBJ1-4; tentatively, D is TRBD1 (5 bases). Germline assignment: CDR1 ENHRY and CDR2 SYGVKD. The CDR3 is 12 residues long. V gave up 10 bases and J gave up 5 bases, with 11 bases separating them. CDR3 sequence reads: CATEDTNEKLFF. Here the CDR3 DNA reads TGTGCCACGGAGGACACCAATGAAAAACTGTTTTTT.

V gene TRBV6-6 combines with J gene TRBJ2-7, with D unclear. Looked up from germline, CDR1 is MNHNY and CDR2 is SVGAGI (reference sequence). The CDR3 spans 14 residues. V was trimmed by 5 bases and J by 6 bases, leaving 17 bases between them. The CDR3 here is CASSDASSGLEQYF. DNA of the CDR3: TGTGCCAGCAGTGACGCCTCGTCTGGCCTCGAGCAGTACTTC.

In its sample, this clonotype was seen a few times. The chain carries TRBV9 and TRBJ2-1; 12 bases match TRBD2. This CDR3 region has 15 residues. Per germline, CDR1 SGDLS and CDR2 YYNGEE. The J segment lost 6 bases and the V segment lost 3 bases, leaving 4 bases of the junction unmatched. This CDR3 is CASSDGTSGSNEQFF. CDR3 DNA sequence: TGTGCCAGCAGCGACGGGACTAGCGGGTCCAATGAGCAGTTCTTC.

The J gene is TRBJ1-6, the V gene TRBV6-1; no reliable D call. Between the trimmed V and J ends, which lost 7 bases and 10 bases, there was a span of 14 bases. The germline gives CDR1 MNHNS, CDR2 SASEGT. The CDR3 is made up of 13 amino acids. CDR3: CASKGVMDSPLHF. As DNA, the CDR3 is TGTGCCAGCAAGGGCGTCATGGACTCACCCCTCCACTTT.

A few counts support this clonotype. The CDR3 region has the DNA TGTGCCAGCAGTTCACAGGGTAACCAGTTCTTC. Protein: CASSSQGNQFF. This chain connects TRBV12-3 or TRBV12-4 to TRBJ2-1; possible D gene TRBD1, 6 bases. Trimming pared 4 bases from V and 13 bases from J, leaving 11 bases between. CDR3 length: 11 residues.

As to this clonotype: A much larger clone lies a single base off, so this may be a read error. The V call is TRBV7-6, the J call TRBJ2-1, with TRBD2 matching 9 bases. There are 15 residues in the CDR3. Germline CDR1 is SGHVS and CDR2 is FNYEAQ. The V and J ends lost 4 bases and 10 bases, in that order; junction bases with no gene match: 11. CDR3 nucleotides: TGTGCCAGCAGCTCCCTAGCGGGAAGCTCCTACGAGCAGTTCTTC. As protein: CASSSLAGSSYEQFF.

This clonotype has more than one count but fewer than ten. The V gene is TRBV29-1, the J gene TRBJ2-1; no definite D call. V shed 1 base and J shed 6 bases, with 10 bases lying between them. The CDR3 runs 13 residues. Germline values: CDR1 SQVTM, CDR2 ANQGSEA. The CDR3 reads CSVEGQVPNEQFF. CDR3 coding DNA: TGCAGCGTTGAAGGTCAGGTCCCCAATGAGCAGTTCTTC.

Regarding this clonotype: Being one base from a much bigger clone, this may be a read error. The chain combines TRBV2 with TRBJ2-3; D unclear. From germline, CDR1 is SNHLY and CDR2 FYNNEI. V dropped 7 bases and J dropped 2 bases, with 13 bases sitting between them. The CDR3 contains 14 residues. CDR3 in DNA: TGTGCCAGCACGACGGCCGCCCACACAGATACGCAGTATTTT. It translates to CASTTAAHTDTQYF.

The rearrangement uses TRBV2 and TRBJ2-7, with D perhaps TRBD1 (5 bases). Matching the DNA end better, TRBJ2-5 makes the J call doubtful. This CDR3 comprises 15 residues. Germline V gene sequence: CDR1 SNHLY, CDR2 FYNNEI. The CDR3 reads CASRGLWAYQETQYF. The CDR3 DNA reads TGTGCCAGCAGGGGGCTGTGGGCGTACCAAGAGACCCAGTACTTC.

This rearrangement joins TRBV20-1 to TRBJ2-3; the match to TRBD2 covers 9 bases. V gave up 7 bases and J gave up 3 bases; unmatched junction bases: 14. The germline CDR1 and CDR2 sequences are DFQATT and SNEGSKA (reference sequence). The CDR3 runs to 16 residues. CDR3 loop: CSDALAGPSGTDTQYF. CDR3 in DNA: TGCAGTGACGCCCTAGCGGGACCGTCGGGGACAGATACGCAGTATTTT.

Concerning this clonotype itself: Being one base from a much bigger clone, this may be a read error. CDR3 sequence (DNA): TGTGCCAGCAACCCGGGACAGGGACTTGAGCAGTCCTTC. The encoded protein is CASNPGQGLEQSF. This rearrangement joins TRBV2 to TRBJ2-1; 9 positions match TRBD1. From germline, CDR1 is SNHLY and CDR2 FYNNEI. The CDR3 is made up of 13 amino acids.

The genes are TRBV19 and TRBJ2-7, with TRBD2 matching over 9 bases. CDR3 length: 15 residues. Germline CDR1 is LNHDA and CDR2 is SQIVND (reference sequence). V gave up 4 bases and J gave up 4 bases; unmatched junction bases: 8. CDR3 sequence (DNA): TGTGCCAGTAGTAGAAAGCGGGAGGATAATTACGAGCAGTACTTC. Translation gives CASSRKREDNYEQYF.

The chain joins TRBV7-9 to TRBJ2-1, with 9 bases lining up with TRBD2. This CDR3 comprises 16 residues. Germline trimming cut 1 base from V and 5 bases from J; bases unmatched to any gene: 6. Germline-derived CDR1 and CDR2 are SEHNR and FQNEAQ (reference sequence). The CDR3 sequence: CASSLVIAGGNNEQFF. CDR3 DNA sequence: TGTGCCAGCAGCTTAGTGATCGCGGGAGGGAACAATGAGCAGTTCTTC.

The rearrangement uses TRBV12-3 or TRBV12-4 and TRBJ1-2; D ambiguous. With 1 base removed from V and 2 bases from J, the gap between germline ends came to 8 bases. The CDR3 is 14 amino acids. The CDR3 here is CASSLDNRNYGYTF. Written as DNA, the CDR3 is TGTGCCAGCAGTTTAGACAACCGGAACTATGGCTACACCTTC.

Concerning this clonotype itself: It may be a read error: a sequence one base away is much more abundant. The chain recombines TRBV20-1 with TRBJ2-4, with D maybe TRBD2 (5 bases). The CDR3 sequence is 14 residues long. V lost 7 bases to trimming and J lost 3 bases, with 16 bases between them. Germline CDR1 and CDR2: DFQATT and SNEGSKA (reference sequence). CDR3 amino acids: CSVITNAGKNIQYF. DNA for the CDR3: TGCAGTGTTATAACGAACGCGGGCAAAAACATTCAGTACTTC.

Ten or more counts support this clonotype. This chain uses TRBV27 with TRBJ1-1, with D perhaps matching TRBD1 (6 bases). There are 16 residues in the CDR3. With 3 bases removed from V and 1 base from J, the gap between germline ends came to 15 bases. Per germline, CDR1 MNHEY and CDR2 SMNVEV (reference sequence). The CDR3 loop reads CASSFLRGGPNTEAFF. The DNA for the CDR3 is TGTGCCAGCAGTTTCTTAAGGGGGGGACCGAACACTGAAGCTTTCTTT.

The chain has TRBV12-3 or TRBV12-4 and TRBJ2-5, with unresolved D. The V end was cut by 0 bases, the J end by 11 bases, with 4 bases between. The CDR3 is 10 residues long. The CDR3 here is CASSLAPQYF. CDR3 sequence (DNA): TGTGCCAGCAGTTTAGCGCCTCAGTACTTC.

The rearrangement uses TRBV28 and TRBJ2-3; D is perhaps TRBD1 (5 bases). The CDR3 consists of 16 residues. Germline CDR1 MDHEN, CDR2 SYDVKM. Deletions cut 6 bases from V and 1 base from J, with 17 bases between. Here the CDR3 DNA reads TGTGCCAGCAGCCGGAAATCCAGGGTAGGCACAGATACGCAGTATTTT. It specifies CASSRKSRVGTDTQYF.

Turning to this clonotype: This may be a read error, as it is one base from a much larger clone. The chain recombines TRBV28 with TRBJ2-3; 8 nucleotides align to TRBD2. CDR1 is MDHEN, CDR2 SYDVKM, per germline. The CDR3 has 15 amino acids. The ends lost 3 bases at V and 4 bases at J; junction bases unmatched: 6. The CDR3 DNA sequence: TGTGCCAGCAGTTTTCAAGCGGGAGAAGCAGATACGCAGTATTTT. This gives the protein CASSFQAGEADTQYF.

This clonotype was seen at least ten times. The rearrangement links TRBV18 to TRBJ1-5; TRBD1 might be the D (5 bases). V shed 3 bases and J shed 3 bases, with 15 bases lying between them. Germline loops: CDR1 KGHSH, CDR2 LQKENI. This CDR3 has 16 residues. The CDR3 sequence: CASSPGEGNPNQPQHF. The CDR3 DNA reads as TGTGCCAGCTCACCGGGGGAAGGAAACCCCAATCAGCCCCAGCATTTT.

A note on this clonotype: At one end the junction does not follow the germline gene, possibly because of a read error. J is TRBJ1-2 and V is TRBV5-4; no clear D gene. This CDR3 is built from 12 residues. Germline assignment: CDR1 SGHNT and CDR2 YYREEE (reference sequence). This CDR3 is CASSAGESGYNF. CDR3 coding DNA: TGTGCCAGCAGCGCTGGGGAGTCTGGCTACAACTTC. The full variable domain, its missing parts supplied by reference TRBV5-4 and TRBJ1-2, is ETGVTQSPTHLIKTRGQQVTLRCSSQSGHNTVSWYQQALGQGPQFIFQYYREEENGRGNFPPRFSGLQFPNYSSELNVNALELDDSALYLCASSAGESGYNFGSGTRLTVV.

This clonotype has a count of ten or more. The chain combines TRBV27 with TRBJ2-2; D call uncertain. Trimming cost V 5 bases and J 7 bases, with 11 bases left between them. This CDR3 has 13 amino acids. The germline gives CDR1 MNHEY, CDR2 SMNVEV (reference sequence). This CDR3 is CASSEAALGELFF. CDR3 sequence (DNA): TGTGCCAGCAGTGAGGCGGCGCTCGGGGAGCTGTTTTTT.

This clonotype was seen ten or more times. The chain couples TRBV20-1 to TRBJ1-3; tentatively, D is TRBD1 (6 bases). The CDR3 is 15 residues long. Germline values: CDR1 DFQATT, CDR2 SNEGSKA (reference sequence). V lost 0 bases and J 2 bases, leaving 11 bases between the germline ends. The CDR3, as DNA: TGCAGTGCTAGAGATACCAGGGGAGCTGGAAACACCATATATTTT. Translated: CSARDTRGAGNTIYF.

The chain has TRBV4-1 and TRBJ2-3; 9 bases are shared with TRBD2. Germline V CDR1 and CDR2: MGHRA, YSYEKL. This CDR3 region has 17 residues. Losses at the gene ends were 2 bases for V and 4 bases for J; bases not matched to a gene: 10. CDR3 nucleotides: TGCGCCAGCAGCCAATCTCTAGCGGGAATGGCGGCAGATACGCAGTATTTT. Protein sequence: CASSQSLAGMAADTQYF.

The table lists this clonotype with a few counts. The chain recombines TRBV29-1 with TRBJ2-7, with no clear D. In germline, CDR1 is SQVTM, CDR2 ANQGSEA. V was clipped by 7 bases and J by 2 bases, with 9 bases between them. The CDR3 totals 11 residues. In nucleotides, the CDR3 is TGCAGCGCGATTATTGCCTACGAGCAGTACTTC. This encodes CSAIIAYEQYF.

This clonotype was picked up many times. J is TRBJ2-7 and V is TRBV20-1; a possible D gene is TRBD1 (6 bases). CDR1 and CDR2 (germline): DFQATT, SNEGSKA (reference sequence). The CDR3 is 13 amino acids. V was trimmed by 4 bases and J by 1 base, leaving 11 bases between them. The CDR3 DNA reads TGCAGTGCTACCCCGACAGGTTCCTACGAGCAGTACTTC. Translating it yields CSATPTGSYEQYF.

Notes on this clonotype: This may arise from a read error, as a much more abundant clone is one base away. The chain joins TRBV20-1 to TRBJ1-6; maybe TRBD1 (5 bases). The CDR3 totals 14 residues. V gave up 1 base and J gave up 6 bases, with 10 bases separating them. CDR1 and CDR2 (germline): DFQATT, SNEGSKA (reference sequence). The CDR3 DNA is TGCAGTGCTAGAGCGCGGGGCCCTAATTCACCCCTCCACTTT. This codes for CSARARGPNSPLHF.

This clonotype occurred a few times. This CDR3 reads CASSSDTGVQYF. As DNA, the CDR3 is TGTGCCAGCAGCTCTGATACGGGGGTGCAGTACTTC. J is TRBJ2-7 and V is TRBV13; D is perhaps TRBD2 (6 bases). In germline, CDR1 is PRHDT, CDR2 FYEKMQ (reference sequence). The CDR3 consists of 12 residues. V was clipped by 4 bases and J by 9 bases, with 13 bases between them.

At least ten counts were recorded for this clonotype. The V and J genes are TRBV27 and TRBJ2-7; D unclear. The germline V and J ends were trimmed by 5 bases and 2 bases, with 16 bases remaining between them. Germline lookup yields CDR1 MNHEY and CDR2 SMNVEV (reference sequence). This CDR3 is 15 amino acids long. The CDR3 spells CASSAPSGRPYEQYF. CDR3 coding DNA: TGTGCCAGCAGTGCCCCTTCGGGTCGCCCCTACGAGCAGTACTTC.

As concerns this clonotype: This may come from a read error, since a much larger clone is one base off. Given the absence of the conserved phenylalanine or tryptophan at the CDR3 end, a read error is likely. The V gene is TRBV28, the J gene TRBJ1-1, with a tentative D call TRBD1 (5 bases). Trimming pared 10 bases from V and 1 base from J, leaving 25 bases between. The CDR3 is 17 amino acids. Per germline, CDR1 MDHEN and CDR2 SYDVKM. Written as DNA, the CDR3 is TGTGCCACCTGCCCTGGGGCCCGGAGATTAAAGAACACTGAAGCTTTCTCT. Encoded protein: CATCPGARRLKNTEAFS.